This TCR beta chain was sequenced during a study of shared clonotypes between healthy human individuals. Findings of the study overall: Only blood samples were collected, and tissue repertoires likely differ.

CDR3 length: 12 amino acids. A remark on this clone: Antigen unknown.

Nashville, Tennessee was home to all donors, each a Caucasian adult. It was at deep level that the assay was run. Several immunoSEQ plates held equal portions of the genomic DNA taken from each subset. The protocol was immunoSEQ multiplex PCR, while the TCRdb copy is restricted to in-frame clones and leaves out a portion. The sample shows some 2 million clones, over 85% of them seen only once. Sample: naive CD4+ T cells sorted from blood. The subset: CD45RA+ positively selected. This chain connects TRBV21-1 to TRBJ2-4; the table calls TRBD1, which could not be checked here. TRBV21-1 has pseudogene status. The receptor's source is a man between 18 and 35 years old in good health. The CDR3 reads CASSPRGDIQYF. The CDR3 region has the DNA TGTGCCAGCAGCCCCAGGGGGGACATTCAGTACTTC.